This T cell receptor (beta chain) stems from a study of T cell repertoires in ileal Crohn's disease. Germline V lookup: CDR1 SNHLY, CDR2 FYNNEI. The CDR3 is 14 residues long. V was trimmed by 1 base and J by 4 bases, leaving 10 bases between them. Assay: immunoSEQ multiplex PCR; the TCRdb copy retains only in-frame clones and omits some. The table records a few thousand clones, about four fifths of them present only once. This receptor was obtained from an adult with Crohn's disease. Sequencing was carried out using ileal tissue. The V and J genes are TRBV2 and TRBJ1-1, with D possibly being TRBD1 (6 bases). In DNA form, the CDR3 reads TGTGCCAGCAGTGAAGACAGGGTGTTCACTGAAGCTTTCTTT. It specifies CASSEDRVFTEAFF.